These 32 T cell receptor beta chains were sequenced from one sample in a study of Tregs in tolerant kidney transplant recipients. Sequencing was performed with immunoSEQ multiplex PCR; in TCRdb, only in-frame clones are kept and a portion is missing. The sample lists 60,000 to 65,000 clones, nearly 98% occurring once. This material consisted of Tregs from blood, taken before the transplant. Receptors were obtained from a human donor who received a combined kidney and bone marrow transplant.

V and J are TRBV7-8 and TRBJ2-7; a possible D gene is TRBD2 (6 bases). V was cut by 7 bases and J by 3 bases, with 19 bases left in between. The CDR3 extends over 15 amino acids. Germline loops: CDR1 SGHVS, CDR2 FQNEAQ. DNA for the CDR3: TGTGCCAGCAAATTTAACCGGGAGAAGGGCTACGAGCAGTACTTC. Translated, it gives CASKFNREKGYEQYF.

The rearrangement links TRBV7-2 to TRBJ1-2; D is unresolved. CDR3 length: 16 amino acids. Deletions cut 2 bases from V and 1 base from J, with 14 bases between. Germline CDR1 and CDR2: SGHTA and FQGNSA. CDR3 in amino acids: CASSLFRFPDNYGYTF. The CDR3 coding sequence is TGTGCCAGCAGCTTATTCCGGTTCCCCGATAACTATGGCTACACCTTC. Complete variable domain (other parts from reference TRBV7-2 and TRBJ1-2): GAGVSQSPSNKVTEKGKDVELRCDPISGHTALYWYRQSLGQGLEFLIYFQGNSAPDKSGLPSDRFSAERTGGSVSTLTIQRTQQEDSAVYLCASSLFRFPDNYGYTFGSGTRLTVV.

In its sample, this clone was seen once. The CDR3 DNA reads as TGCGCCAGCAGCTTGGGGGCTCGCACTGAAGCTTTCTTT. It encodes CASSLGARTEAFF. The V gene is TRBV5-1, the J gene TRBJ1-1; D uncertain. The germline V and J ends were trimmed by 0 bases and 4 bases, with 7 bases remaining between them. The germline V gene has CDR1 SGHRS and CDR2 YFSETQ. The CDR3 runs 13 residues.

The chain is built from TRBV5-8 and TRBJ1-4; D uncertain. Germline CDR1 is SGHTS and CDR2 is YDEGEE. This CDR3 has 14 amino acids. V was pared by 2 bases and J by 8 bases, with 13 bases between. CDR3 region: CASSFDGRREKLFF. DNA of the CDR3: TGTGCCAGCAGCTTCGACGGACGGAGGGAAAAACTGTTTTTT.

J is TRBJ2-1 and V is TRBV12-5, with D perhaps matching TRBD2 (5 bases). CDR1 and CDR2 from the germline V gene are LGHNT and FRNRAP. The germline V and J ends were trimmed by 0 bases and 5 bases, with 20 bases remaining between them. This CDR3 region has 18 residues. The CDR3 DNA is TGTGCTAGTGGTTTGGTACGGAGACTACCATCCGCTAACAATGAGCAGTTCTTC. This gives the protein CASGLVRRLPSANNEQFF. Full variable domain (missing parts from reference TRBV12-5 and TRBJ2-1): DARVTQTPRHKVTEMGQEVTMRCQPILGHNTVFWYRQTMMQGLELLAYFRNRAPLDDSGMPKDRFSAEMPDATLATLKIQPSEPRDSAVYFCASGLVRRLPSANNEQFFGPGTRLTVL.

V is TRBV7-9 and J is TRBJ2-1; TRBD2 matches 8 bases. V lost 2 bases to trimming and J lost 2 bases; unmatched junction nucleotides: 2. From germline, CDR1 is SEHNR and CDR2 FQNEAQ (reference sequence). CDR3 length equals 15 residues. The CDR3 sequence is CASSLKLAAYNEQFF. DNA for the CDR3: TGTGCCAGCAGCTTAAAACTAGCGGCCTACAATGAGCAGTTCTTC.

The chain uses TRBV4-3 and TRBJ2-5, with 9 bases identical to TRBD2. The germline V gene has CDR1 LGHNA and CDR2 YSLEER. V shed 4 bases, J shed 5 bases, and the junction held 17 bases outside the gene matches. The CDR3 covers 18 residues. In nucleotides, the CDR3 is TGCGCCAGCAGCCCGAAAATTAGCGGGAGCTCTCAAGGGGAGACCCAGTACTTC. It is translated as CASSPKISGSSQGETQYF.

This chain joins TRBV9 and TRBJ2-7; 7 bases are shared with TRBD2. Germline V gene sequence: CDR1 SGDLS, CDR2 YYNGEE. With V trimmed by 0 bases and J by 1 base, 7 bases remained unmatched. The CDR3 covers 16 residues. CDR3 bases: TGTGCCAGCAGCGTAGGGAAGAACGGGAGGTCCTACGAGCAGTACTTC. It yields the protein CASSVGKNGRSYEQYF.

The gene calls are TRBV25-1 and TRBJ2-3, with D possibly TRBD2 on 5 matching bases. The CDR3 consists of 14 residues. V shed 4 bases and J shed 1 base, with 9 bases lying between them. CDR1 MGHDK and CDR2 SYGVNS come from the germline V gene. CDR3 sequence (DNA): TGTGCCAGCAGTGGGGAGATGGGCACAGATACGCAGTATTTT. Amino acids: CASSGEMGTDTQYF.

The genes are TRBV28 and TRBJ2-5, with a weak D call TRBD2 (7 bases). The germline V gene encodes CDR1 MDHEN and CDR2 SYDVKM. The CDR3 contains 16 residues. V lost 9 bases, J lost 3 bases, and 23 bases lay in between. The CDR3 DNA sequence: TGTGCCAGTACAAGGGGGTTGGGGGGGATGGAAGAGACCCAGTACTTC. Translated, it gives CASTRGLGGMEETQYF.

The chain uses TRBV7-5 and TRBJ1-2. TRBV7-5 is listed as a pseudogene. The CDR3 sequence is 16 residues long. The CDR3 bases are TGTGTCAGAAGCTTAAGGTTCAAGGGGACTAGCTATGGCTACACCTTC. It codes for CVRSLRFKGTSYGYTF.

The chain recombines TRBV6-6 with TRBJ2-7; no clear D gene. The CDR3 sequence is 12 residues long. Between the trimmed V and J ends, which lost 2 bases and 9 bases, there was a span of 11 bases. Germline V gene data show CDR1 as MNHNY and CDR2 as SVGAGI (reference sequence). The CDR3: CASSYSISSQYF. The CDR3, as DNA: TGTGCCAGCAGTTACAGCATTAGCTCGCAGTACTTC.

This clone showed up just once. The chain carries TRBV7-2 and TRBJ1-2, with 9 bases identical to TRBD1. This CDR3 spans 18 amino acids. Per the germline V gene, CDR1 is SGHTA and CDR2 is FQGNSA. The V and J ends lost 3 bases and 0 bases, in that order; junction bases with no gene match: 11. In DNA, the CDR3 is TGTGCCAGCAGCTTGGTTCCCCCTGGACAGGGGACTAACTATGGCTACACCTTC. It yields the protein CASSLVPPGQGTNYGYTF.

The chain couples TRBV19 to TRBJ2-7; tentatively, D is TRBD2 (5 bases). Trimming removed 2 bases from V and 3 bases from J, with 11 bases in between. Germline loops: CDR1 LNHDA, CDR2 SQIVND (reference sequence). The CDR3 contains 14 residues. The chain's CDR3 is CASSIRRMGYEQYF. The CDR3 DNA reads TGTGCCAGTAGTATAAGGAGGATGGGCTACGAGCAGTACTTC.

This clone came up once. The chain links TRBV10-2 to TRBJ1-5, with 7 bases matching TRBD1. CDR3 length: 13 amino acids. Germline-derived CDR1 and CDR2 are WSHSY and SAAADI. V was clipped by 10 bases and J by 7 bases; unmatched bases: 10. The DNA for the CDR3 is TGCGCCACCATGAGGGGGCAGCGGCAGCCCCAGCATTTT. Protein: CATMRGQRQPQHF.

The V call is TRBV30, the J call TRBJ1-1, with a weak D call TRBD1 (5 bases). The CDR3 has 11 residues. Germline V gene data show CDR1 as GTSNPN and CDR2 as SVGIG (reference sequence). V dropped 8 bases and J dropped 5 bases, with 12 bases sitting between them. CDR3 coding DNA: TGTGCCGGGAAACGGGGGACTGAAGCTTTCTTT. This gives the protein CAGKRGTEAFF. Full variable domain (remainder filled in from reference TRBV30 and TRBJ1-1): SQTIHQWPATLVQPVGSPLSLECTVEGTSNPNLYWYRQAAGRGLQLLFYSVGIGQISSEVPQNLSASRPQDRQFILSSKKLLLSDSGFYLCAGKRGTEAFFGQGTRLTVV.

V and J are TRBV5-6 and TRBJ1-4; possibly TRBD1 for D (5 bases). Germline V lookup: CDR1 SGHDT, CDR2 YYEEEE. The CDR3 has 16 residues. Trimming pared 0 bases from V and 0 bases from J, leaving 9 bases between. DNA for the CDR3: TGTGCCAGCAGCTTGGCTGACAGTGCAACTAATGAAAAACTGTTTTTT. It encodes CASSLADSATNEKLFF.

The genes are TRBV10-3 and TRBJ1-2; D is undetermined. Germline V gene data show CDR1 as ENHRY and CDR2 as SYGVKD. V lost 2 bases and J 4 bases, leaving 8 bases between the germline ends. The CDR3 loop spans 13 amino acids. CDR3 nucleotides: TGTGCCATCAGTGAGCCAAGTAGCTATGGCTACACCTTC. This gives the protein CAISEPSSYGYTF.

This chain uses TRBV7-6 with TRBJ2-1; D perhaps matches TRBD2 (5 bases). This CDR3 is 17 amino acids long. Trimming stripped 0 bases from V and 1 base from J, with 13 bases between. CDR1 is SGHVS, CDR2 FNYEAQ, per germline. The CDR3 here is CASSLAATSLSYNEQFF. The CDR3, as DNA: TGTGCCAGCAGCTTAGCGGCAACTAGTTTATCCTACAATGAGCAGTTCTTC.

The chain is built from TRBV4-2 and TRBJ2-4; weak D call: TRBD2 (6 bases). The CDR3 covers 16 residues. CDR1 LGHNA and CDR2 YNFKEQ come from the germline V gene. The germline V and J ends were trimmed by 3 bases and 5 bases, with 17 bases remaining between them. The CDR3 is CASSHIRGGRENIQYF. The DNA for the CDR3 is TGTGCCAGCAGCCATATAAGGGGAGGTCGGGAAAACATTCAGTACTTC.

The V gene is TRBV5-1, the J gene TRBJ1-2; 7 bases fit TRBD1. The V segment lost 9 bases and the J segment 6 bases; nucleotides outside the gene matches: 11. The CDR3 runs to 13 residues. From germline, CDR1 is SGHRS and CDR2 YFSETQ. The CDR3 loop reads CATRGNRGHGYTF. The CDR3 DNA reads TGCGCCACGAGAGGAAACAGGGGACATGGCTACACCTTC.

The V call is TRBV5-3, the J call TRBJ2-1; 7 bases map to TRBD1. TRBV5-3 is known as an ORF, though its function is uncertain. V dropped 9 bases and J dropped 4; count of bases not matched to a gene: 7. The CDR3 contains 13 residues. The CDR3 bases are TGTGCCAAAGGACAGGCTTTATACAATGAGCAGTTCTTC. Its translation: CAKGQALYNEQFF.

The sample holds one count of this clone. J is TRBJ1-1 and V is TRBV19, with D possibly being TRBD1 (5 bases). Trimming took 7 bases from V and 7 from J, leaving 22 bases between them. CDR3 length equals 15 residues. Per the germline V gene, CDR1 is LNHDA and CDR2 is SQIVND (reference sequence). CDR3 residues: CASTSGTADSFEAFF. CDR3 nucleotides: TGTGCCAGTACCTCCGGTACGGCCGACAGTTTTGAAGCTTTCTTT.

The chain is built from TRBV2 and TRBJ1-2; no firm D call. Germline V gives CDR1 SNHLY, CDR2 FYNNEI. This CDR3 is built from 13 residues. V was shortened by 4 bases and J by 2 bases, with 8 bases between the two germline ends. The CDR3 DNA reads TGTGCCAGCAGTGTGCGAGGAAACTATGGCTACACCTTC. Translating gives CASSVRGNYGYTF.

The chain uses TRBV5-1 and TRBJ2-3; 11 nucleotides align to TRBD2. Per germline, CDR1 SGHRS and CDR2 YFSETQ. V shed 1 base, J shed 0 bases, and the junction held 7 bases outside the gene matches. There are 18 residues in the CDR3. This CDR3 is CASSLPTSGSSSTDTQYF. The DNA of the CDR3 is TGCGCCAGCAGCTTGCCTACTAGCGGGAGTTCGAGCACAGATACGCAGTATTTT.

CDR3 in DNA: TGTGCCAGCAGCCCCGGACAGAGGTATGGCTACACCTTC. This gives the protein CASSPGQRYGYTF. The chain employs TRBV14 and TRBJ1-2, with D possibly being TRBD1 (6 bases). Germline CDR1 is SGHDN and CDR2 is FVKESK. There are 13 residues in the CDR3. The V end was cut by 4 bases, the J end by 5 bases, with 11 bases between. The full variable domain, in which reference TRBV14 and TRBJ1-2 provide the parts outside the CDR3, is EAGVTQFPSHSVIEKGQTVTLRCDPISGHDNLYWYRRVMGKEIKFLLHFVKESKQDESGMPNNRFLAERTGGTYSTLKVQPAELEDSGVYFCASSPGQRYGYTFGSGTRLTVV.

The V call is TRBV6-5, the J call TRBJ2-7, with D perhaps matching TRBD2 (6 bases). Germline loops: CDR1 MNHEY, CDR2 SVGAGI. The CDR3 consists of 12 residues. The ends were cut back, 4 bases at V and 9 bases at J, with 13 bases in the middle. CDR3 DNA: TGTGCCAGCAGTTCCCACGGGGGTGGGCAGTACTTC. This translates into CASSSHGGGQYF.

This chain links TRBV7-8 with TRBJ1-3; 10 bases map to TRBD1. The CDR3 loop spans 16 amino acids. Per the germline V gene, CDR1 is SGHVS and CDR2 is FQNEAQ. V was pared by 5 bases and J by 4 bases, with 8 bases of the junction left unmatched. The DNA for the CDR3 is TGTGCCAGCAGCCCCCGGGGACAGGGGTACGGAAACACCATATATTTT. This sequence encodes CASSPRGQGYGNTIYF. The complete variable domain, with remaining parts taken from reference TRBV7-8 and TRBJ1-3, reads GAGVSQSPRYKVAKRGQDVALRCDPISGHVSLFWYQQALGQGPEFLTYFQNEAQLDKSGLPSDRFFAERPEGSVSTLKIQRTQQEDSAVYLCASSPRGQGYGNTIYFGEGSWLTVV.

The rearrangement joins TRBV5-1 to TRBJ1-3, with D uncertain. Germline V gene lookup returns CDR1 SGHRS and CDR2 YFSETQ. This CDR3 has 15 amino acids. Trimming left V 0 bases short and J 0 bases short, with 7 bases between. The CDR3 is CASSLDGFSGNTIYF. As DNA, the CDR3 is TGCGCCAGCAGCTTGGACGGGTTCTCTGGAAACACCATATATTTT.

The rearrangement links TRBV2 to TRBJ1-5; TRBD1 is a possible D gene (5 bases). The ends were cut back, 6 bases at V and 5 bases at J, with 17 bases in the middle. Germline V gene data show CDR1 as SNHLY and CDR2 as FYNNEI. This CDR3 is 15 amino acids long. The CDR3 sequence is CASSKVQGPDQPQHF. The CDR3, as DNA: TGTGCCAGCAGCAAAGTTCAGGGCCCTGATCAGCCCCAGCATTTT.

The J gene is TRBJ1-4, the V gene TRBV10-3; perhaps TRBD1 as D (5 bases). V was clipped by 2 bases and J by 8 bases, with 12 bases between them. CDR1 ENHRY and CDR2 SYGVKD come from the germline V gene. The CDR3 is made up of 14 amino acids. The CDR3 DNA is TGTGCCATCAGTGAGGCACAGGTTGAGGAAAAACTGTTTTTT. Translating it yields CAISEAQVEEKLFF.

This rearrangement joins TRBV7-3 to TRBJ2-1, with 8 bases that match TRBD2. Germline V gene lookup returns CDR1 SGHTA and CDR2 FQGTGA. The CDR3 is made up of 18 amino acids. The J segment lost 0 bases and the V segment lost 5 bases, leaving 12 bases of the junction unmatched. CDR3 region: CASSEQVGGGSSYNEQFF. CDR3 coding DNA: TGTGCCAGCAGCGAACAGGTGGGCGGGGGGAGCTCCTACAATGAGCAGTTCTTC. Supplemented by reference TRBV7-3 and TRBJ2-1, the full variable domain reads GAGVSQTPSNKVTEKGKYVELRCDPISGHTALYWYRQSLGQGPEFLIYFQGTGAADDSGLPNDRFFAVRPEGSVSTLKIQRTERGDSAVYLCASSEQVGGGSSYNEQFFGPGTRLTVL.